This record concerns one T cell receptor (beta chain) sequence. Its cognate antigen is unknown. Time point noted: newly diagnosed, previously untreated cHL patient sample. Thawed PBMCs supplied CD8+ T cells via magnetic negative selection. TCRdb's copy holds only in-frame clones and misses some; the assay was immunoSEQ multiplex PCR. Here the sample spans some 15,000 clones, roughly nine tenths being singletons. This CDR3 is 11 amino acids long. CDR1 and CDR2 from the germline V gene are SQVTM and ANQGSEA. The sample originates from a study of PD-1 blockade in classical Hodgkin lymphoma. Study-level findings and limits: Still unresolved is the cause of the repertoire differences, which may be disease activity or prior therapy.

Material for sequencing was CD8+ T cells from blood. The sequence was obtained from a human donor with classical Hodgkin lymphoma. This chain links TRBV29-1 with TRBJ2-1; unclear D gene. CDR3 in DNA: TGCGGGTTTCGCTCCTACAATGAGCAGTTCTTC. Translated: CGFRSYNEQFF.